The 23 T cell receptor beta chains below all came from one sample that was sequenced in a study of cytotoxic CD8 clonotypes in ibrutinib-treated CLL. Using immunoSEQ multiplex PCR, the repertoire was profiled, and TCRdb retains in-frame clones only, with some absent. The sample yields 140,000 to 150,000 clones, around 76% seen once. Sequenced material: PBMCs, taken after 24 months of ibrutinib treatment. The source is a human donor with chronic lymphocytic leukemia.

V usage is TRBV28 and J usage is TRBJ1-6; D not resolved. The ends were cut back, 6 bases at V and 15 bases at J, with 15 bases in the middle. From germline, CDR1 is MDHEN and CDR2 SYDVKM. The CDR3 has 12 amino acids. The CDR3: CASSATEGYLHF. The CDR3 bases are TGTGCCAGCAGCGCCACCGAGGGCTACCTCCACTTT.

The chain joins TRBV27 to TRBJ2-5, with 7 bases lining up with TRBD1. The V and J ends lost 10 bases and 4 bases, in that order; junction bases with no gene match: 12. Germline loops: CDR1 MNHEY, CDR2 SMNVEV (reference sequence). This CDR3 is 14 amino acids long. CDR3 sequence reads: CATKTGRRGETQYF. For the CDR3, the DNA is TGTGCCACCAAGACAGGGCGTCGGGGAGAGACCCAGTACTTC.

This chain joins TRBV7-6 and TRBJ2-7; a weak D match, TRBD2 (6 bases). CDR3 length: 13 residues. The V end was cut by 5 bases, the J end by 3 bases, with 11 bases between. Germline V gene sequence: CDR1 SGHVS, CDR2 FNYEAQ. CDR3: CASSATGVYEQYF. Written as DNA, the CDR3 is TGTGCCAGCAGCGCCACGGGGGTCTACGAGCAGTACTTC.

This clone has just a few counts. The chain uses TRBV4-3 and TRBJ2-3, with a possible D match to TRBD1 (5 bases). The V gene lost 4 bases and the J gene lost 3 bases, with 20 bases spanning the gap. CDR1 is LGHNA, CDR2 YSLEER, per germline. The CDR3 runs to 17 residues. CDR3 sequence reads: CASSLGPQGPRTDTQYF. The CDR3 nucleotides are TGCGCCAGCAGCCTGGGGCCGCAGGGCCCTCGAACAGATACGCAGTATTTT.

CDR3 nucleotide sequence: TGTGCCAGCAGCCCCCCCCACAGCTCCTACGAGCAGTACTTC. Translation: CASSPPHSSYEQYF. The V and J genes are TRBV6-6 and TRBJ2-5; D gene uncertain. Gene TRBJ2-7 matches the end of the DNA better, so the J call may be wrong. The germline gives CDR1 MNHNY, CDR2 SVGAGI (reference sequence). CDR3 length: 14 amino acids.

The gene calls are TRBV30 and TRBJ1-4; no firm D call. Germline-derived CDR1 and CDR2 are GTSNPN and SVGIG (reference sequence). This CDR3 contains 12 residues. The CDR3 coding sequence is TGTGCTATGGGGTTTGGAGGTGAAAAACTGTTTTTT. Amino acid sequence: CAMGFGGEKLFF.

This clone occurred once. J is TRBJ2-7 and V is TRBV30, with TRBD1 identical over 7 bases. The V and J ends lost 7 bases and 2 bases, in that order; junction bases with no gene match: 5. The CDR3 is made up of 12 amino acids. Germline CDR1 GTSNPN, CDR2 SVGIG (reference sequence). The CDR3 bases are TGTGCCTCCTCGCAGGGGGCCTACGAGCAGTACTTC. Protein: CASSQGAYEQYF.

The J gene is TRBJ2-7, the V gene TRBV10-3; D is uncertain. Germline CDR1 reads ENHRY; CDR2 reads SYGVKD. There are 13 residues in the CDR3. V was pared by 8 bases and J by 0 bases, with 11 bases between. CDR3 residues: CAIGEGPSYEQYF. Here the CDR3 DNA reads TGTGCCATCGGGGAAGGGCCCTCCTACGAGCAGTACTTC.

The gene calls are TRBV19 and TRBJ2-4, with 7 bases lining up with TRBD1. J lost 5 bases, V lost 8 bases, and 6 bases had no gene match. This CDR3 spans 13 amino acids. Germline CDR1 LNHDA, CDR2 SQIVND (reference sequence). CDR3 sequence (DNA): TGTGCCAGTGGTCGGCAGGGGGAAAACATTCAGTACTTC. Protein sequence: CASGRQGENIQYF.

This clone was seen once. The genes are TRBV6-6 and TRBJ1-6; possible D gene TRBD1, 6 bases. The CDR3 length is 15 residues. Trimming pared 6 bases from V and 6 bases from J, leaving 15 bases between. Germline V CDR1 and CDR2: MNHNY, SVGAGI (reference sequence). The CDR3 loop reads CASSFQQGSNSPLHF. CDR3 nucleotides: TGTGCCAGCAGCTTTCAGCAGGGGTCTAATTCACCCCTCCACTTT.

V is TRBV18 and J is TRBJ2-5, with TRBD2 as a possible D gene (5 bases). Germline V lookup: CDR1 KGHSH, CDR2 LQKENI. Between the trimmed V and J ends, which lost 6 bases and 1 base, there was a span of 12 bases. The CDR3 has 14 amino acids. The CDR3 sequence: CASSRGLGQETQYF. The DNA for the CDR3 is TGTGCCAGCTCCCGGGGTCTTGGCCAAGAGACCCAGTACTTC.

This clone was picked up a small number of times. The rearrangement joins TRBV19 to TRBJ1-2; 7 nucleotides align to TRBD1. Germline-derived CDR1 and CDR2 are LNHDA and SQIVND (reference sequence). This CDR3 has 14 amino acids. V dropped 5 bases and J dropped 7; count of bases not matched to a gene: 10. The CDR3 here is CASSPRQGFIGYTF. In DNA, the CDR3 is TGTGCCAGTAGTCCACGACAGGGATTTATTGGCTACACCTTC.

This chain links TRBV7-9 with TRBJ2-3; 9 bases fit TRBD2. The CDR3 runs 14 residues. The V and J ends lost 10 bases and 2 bases, in that order; junction bases with no gene match: 7. CDR1 and CDR2 (germline): SEHNR, FQNEAQ (reference sequence). The CDR3 coding sequence is TGTGCCACCCAGAGCGGGGGGCTCACAGATACGCAGTATTTT. Translated, it gives CATQSGGLTDTQYF.

The J gene is TRBJ2-2, the V gene TRBV4-2, with a possible D match to TRBD2 (6 bases). With 7 bases removed from V and 0 bases from J, the gap between germline ends came to 18 bases. Germline CDR1 LGHNA, CDR2 YNFKEQ. This CDR3 comprises 17 residues. The CDR3 is CASTRLAGRTNTGELFF. Written as DNA, the CDR3 is TGTGCCAGCACCCGTTTGGCGGGGCGGACGAACACCGGGGAGCTGTTTTTT.

The chain is built from TRBV27 and TRBJ2-3; D gene uncertain. The CDR3 contains 14 residues. Germline V gene data show CDR1 as MNHEY and CDR2 as SMNVEV (reference sequence). V lost 3 bases to trimming and J lost 2 bases, with 9 bases between them. CDR3 in amino acids: CASSFTEPTDTQYF. The CDR3 bases are TGTGCCAGCAGTTTTACGGAACCCACAGATACGCAGTATTTT.

This clone was detected a few times. This rearrangement joins TRBV9 to TRBJ1-2, with TRBD1 identical over 9 bases. Unmatched junction bases numbered 9, after V lost 3 bases and J lost 3 bases. Germline CDR1 SGDLS, CDR2 YYNGEE. The CDR3 runs to 16 residues. CDR3 loop: CASSGPGQGEYYGYTF. The CDR3 DNA is TGTGCCAGCAGCGGGCCGGGACAGGGAGAATACTATGGCTACACCTTC. Drawing the rest from reference TRBV9 and TRBJ1-2, the complete variable domain is DSGVTQTPKHLITATGQRVTLRCSPRSGDLSVYWYQQSLDQGLQFLIQYYNGEERAKGNILERFSAQQFPDLHSELNLSSLELGDSALYFCASSGPGQGEYYGYTFGSGTRLTVV.

The gene calls are TRBV5-4 and TRBJ2-2; a possible D gene is TRBD1 (5 bases). Germline values: CDR1 SGHNT, CDR2 YYREEE (reference sequence). Trimming shortened V by 4 bases and J by 4 bases, and 17 bases separated the two germline ends. This CDR3 is built from 16 residues. The CDR3 bases are TGTGCCAGCAGCCCCTGGGGCGGCCAGGGCACCGGGGAGCTGTTTTTT. It codes for CASSPWGGQGTGELFF.

This clone was detected ten times or more. The chain combines TRBV6-1 with TRBJ1-6; D may be TRBD1 (5 bases). V was shortened by 1 base and J by 11 bases, with 18 bases between the two germline ends. Germline lookup yields CDR1 MNHNS and CDR2 SASEGT. The CDR3 has 16 amino acids. This CDR3 reads CASSEDSLGGVAPLHF. CDR3 coding DNA: TGTGCCAGCAGTGAAGACTCCCTCGGGGGGGTTGCACCCCTCCACTTT.

The rearrangement uses TRBV19 and TRBJ2-1; the match to TRBD2 covers 10 bases. Per germline, CDR1 LNHDA and CDR2 SQIVND (reference sequence). V trimming: 4 bases; J trimming: 6 bases; junction bases outside the gene matches: 3. The CDR3 spans 14 residues. Here the CDR3 reads CASSRSGRVNEQFF. In nucleotides, the CDR3 is TGTGCCAGTAGTAGGAGCGGGAGGGTCAATGAGCAGTTCTTC.

This chain connects TRBV5-6 to TRBJ1-2, with D hard to call. CDR1 and CDR2 from the germline V gene are SGHDT and YYEEEE. Trimming shortened V by 10 bases and J by 1 base, and 17 bases separated the two germline ends. The CDR3 length is 14 residues. Written as DNA, the CDR3 is TGTGCCGCCTCGGTGGGCCTGGGTAACTATGGCTACACCTTC. It encodes CAASVGLGNYGYTF. Variable domain in full (rest from reference TRBV5-6 and TRBJ1-2): DAGVTQSPTHLIKTRGQQVTLRCSPKSGHDTVSWYQQALGQGPQFIFQYYEEEERQRGNFPDRFSGHQFPNYSSELNVNALLLGDSALYLCAASVGLGNYGYTFGSGTRLTVV.

The V call is TRBV5-1, the J call TRBJ1-2; possibly TRBD1 for D (5 bases). Trimming took off 4 bases at V and 8 bases at J, with 21 bases between the two ends. CDR3 length equals 15 residues. The germline CDR1 and CDR2 sequences are SGHRS and YFSETQ. The CDR3 spells CASSPEGAGVWGYTF. The CDR3 nucleotides read TGCGCCAGCAGCCCCGAGGGAGCGGGGGTATGGGGCTACACCTTC. The full variable domain, completed using reference TRBV5-1 and TRBJ1-2, is KAGVTQTPRYLIKTRGQQVTLSCSPISGHRSVSWYQQTPGQGLQFLFEYFSETQRNKGNFPGRFSGRQFSNSRSEMNVSTLELGDSALYLCASSPEGAGVWGYTFGSGTRLTVV.

This sequence joins TRBV29-1 and TRBJ2-1, with D tentatively TRBD2 (6 bases). This CDR3 spans 13 amino acids. Germline CDR1 reads SQVTM; CDR2 reads ANQGSEA. With 4 bases removed from V and 5 bases from J, the gap between germline ends came to 12 bases. CDR3 in DNA: TGCAGCGTTGGCACTAGCCTAAACAATGAGCAGTTCTTC. The encoded protein is CSVGTSLNNEQFF.

The chain carries TRBV10-3 and TRBJ2-3; TRBD2 might be the D (6 bases). Trimming stripped 6 bases from V and 0 bases from J, with 13 bases between. Germline V lookup: CDR1 ENHRY, CDR2 SYGVKD. CDR3 length equals 15 residues. In nucleotides, the CDR3 is TGTGCCATCAGCAGCCGGGACTTAAGCACAGATACGCAGTATTTT. As protein: CAISSRDLSTDTQYF.